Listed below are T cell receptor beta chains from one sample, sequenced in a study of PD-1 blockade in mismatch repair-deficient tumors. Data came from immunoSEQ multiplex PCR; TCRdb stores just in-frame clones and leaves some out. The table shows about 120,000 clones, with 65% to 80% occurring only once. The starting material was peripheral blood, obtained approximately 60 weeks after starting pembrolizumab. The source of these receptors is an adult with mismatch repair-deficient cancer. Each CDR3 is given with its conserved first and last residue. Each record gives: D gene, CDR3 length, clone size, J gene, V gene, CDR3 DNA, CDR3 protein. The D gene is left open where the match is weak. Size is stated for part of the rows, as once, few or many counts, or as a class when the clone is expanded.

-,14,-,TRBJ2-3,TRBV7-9,TGTGCCAGCAGCCCTGGGACGGGCACAGATACGCAGTATTTT,CASSPGTGTDTQYF
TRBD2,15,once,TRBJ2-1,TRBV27,TGTGCCAGCAGTCGACTAGCGGGAGGGTTGGGTGAGCAGTTCTTC,CASSRLAGGLGEQFF
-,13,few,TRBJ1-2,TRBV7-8,TGTGCCAGCAGCCTGGGGGTGAACTATGGCTACACCTTC,CASSLGVNYGYTF
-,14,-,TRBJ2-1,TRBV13,TGTGCCAGCAGCCCGTACAGGGGGGGCAATGAGCAGTTCTTC,CASSPYRGGNEQFF
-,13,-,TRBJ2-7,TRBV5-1,TGCGCCAGCAGCTTGGAGTTAGGCGGTGAGCAGTACTTC,CASSLELGGEQYF
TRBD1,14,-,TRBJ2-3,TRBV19,TGTGCCAGTAAGAAAACAGGGGGCACAGATACGCAGTATTTT,CASKKTGGTDTQYF
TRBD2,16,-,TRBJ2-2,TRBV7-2,TGTGCCAGCAGCCCCCGGACTAGCGGGAGATCCGGGGAGCTGTTTTTT,CASSPRTSGRSGELFF
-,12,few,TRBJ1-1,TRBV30,TGTGCCTGGTCGTGGGGGGACACTGAAGCTTTCTTT,CAWSWGDTEAFF
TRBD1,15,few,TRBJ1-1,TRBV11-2,TGTGCCAGCAGCTTCCGGGACAGGGTCGGCACTGAAGCTTTCTTT,CASSFRDRVGTEAFF
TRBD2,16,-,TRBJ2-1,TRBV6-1,TGTGCCAGCAGTGTCCTCGTGGGACTAGTCTACAATGAGCAGTTCTTC,CASSVLVGLVYNEQFF
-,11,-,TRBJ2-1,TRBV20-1,TGCAGTGCTCGAGGGGGAGGAGAGCAGTTCTTC,CSARGGGEQFF
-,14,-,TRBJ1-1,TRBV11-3,TGTGCCAGCAGCTTAAACACGGTGAACACTGAAGCTTTCTTT,CASSLNTVNTEAFF
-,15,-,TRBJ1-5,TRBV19,TGTGCCAGTAGTATAGGTTCAGCTAGCAATCAGCCCCAGCATTTT,CASSIGSASNQPQHF
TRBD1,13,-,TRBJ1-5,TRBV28,TGTGCCAGCAGTGACGACAGGGCCCAGCCCCAGCATTTT,CASSDDRAQPQHF
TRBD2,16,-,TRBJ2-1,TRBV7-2,TGTGCCAGCAGCTTAGCTCCTAGCGGGATTTACAATGAGCAGTTCTTC,CASSLAPSGIYNEQFF
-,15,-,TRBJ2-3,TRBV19,TGTGCCAGTAGTACGACCGGGTTTAGCACAGATACGCAGTATTTT,CASSTTGFSTDTQYF
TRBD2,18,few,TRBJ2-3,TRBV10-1,TGCGCCAGCAGCCCCGGATGGGGCGGGAGCTCTGCTTTGGATACGCAGTATTTT,CASSPGWGGSSALDTQYF
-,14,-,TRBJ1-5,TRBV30,TGTGCCTGGAGTGTCGACAATAGCAATCAGCCCCAGCATTTT,CAWSVDNSNQPQHF
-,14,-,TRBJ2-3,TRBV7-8,TGTGCCAGCAGCCCCATCCTGGGGACAGATACGCAGTATTTT,CASSPILGTDTQYF
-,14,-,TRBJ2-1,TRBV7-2,TGTGCCAGCAGCTTAACTCGAGACTACAATGAGCAGTTCTTC,CASSLTRDYNEQFF
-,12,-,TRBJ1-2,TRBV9,TGTGCCAGCAGCGCGAGGGGGGGTGGCTACACCTTC,CASSARGGGYTF
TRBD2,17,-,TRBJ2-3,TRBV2,TGTGCCAGCAGGGCTGGGACTAGCGGAGCTAGCACAGATACGCAGTATTTT,CASRAGTSGASTDTQYF
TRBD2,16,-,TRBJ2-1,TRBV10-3,TGTGCCATCATGAGGACTAGCGGGAGCTCCTACAATGAGCAGTTCTTC,CAIMRTSGSSYNEQFF
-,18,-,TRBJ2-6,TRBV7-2,TGTGCCAGCAGCTCCGGGCGGGTGGGGGCGGCTGGGGCCAACGTCCTGACTTTC,CASSSGRVGAAGANVLTF
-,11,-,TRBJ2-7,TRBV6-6,TGTGCCACCGCAGGGTCCTACGAGCAGTACTTC,CATAGSYEQYF
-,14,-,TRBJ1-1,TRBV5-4,TGTGCCAGCAGCATATCGACAGCGAACACTGAAGCTTTCTTT,CASSISTANTEAFF